The 6 T cell receptor beta chains listed next were all sequenced from one sample in a study of cytomegalovirus exposure and HLA in healthy donors. The PCR contained 60 Vbeta and 13 Jbeta primers. Profiled with immunoSEQ multiplex PCR; TCRdb holds only in-frame clones, not every one. Of about 180,000 clones in the sample, approximately 80% were seen once. Source material: PBMCs. These receptors were obtained from a man aged 18 to 35 in good health and CMV-seronegative.

The CDR3 here is CASSFSGQGYGYTF. For the CDR3, the DNA is TGTGCCAGCAGTTTTTCGGGACAGGGATATGGCTACACCTTC. The chain couples TRBV28 to TRBJ1-2; TRBD1 matches at 9 bases. The CDR3 covers 14 residues. The germline CDR1 and CDR2 sequences are MDHEN and SYDVKM. Trimming at V came to 3 bases and at J to 5 bases, leaving 4 bases not matched to a gene.

The V gene is TRBV9, the J gene TRBJ1-2; the D is unclear. The germline CDR1 and CDR2 sequences are SGDLS and YYNGEE. This CDR3 spans 13 amino acids. Trimming shortened V by 3 bases and J by 4 bases, and 10 bases separated the two germline ends. For the CDR3, the DNA is TGTGCCAGCAGCGAGCACCATAGCTATGGCTACACCTTC. Translated, it gives CASSEHHSYGYTF. Based on the CDR3 plus reference TRBV9 and TRBJ1-2, the full variable domain is DSGVTQTPKHLITATGQRVTLRCSPRSGDLSVYWYQQSLDQGLQFLIQYYNGEERAKGNILERFSAQQFPDLHSELNLSSLELGDSALYFCASSEHHSYGYTFGSGTRLTVV.

The CDR3, as DNA: TGTGCCTGGAGTGTTTTCGGGATTACTGAAGCTTTCTTT. It specifies CAWSVFGITEAFF. The rearrangement links TRBV30 to TRBJ1-1; D is unresolved. The V end was cut by 0 bases, the J end by 5 bases, with 10 bases between. This CDR3 is 13 amino acids long. CDR1 GTSNPN and CDR2 SVGIG come from the germline V gene (reference sequence).

The V and J genes are TRBV11-1 and TRBJ2-1, with TRBD2 matching over 12 bases. Germline trimming cut 3 bases from V and 5 bases from J; bases unmatched to any gene: 2. There are 15 residues in the CDR3. CDR1 is SGHAT, CDR2 FQDESV, per germline (reference sequence). The CDR3: CASSLRLAGDNEQFF. The DNA of the CDR3 is TGTGCCAGCAGCTTGAGACTAGCGGGGGACAATGAGCAGTTCTTC.

The genes are TRBV6-1 and TRBJ1-2, with TRBD1 matching 7 bases. The CDR3 is made up of 13 amino acids. In germline, CDR1 is MNHNS, CDR2 SASEGT. J lost 4 bases, V lost 8 bases, and 7 bases had no gene match. The CDR3 nucleotides read TGTGCCAGCCAGGGGGTGAGAGGCTATGGCTACACCTTC. The encoded protein is CASQGVRGYGYTF.

The rearrangement joins TRBV19 to TRBJ1-5; 7 bases are shared with TRBD1. The CDR3 runs 16 residues. V gave up 4 bases and J gave up 3 bases; unmatched junction bases: 9. Per germline, CDR1 LNHDA and CDR2 SQIVND (reference sequence). This CDR3 reads CASSKTTGDLNQPQHF. CDR3 sequence (DNA): TGTGCCAGTAGTAAGACTACAGGGGATCTCAATCAGCCCCAGCATTTT.